Given below is one T cell receptor beta chain in context. Its antigen is currently unknown. Extraction of RNA preceded its reverse transcription into cDNA, which served as the sequencing template. Clones were read by immunoSEQ multiplex PCR, and TCRdb kept only the in-frame ones, dropping some. The sample has 150,000 to 160,000 clones, around 50% seen once. The sample comes from a study of CD8+ T cells in alopecia areata. Study-wide background: Treated patients took oral tofacitinib at 5 to 10 mg twice daily. The tofacitinib course ran for 6 to 18 months and was followed by 6 months off drug. Study findings and constraints: The study also sequences resident alphabeta T cells of normal skin in scalp samples.

The CDR3 is made up of 16 amino acids. V was clipped by 4 bases and J by 5 bases; unmatched bases: 3. Per germline, CDR1 SGHNT and CDR2 YYREEE (reference sequence). This rearrangement joins TRBV5-4 to TRBJ2-1; 16 bases agree with TRBD2. The origin of this receptor is a human donor with alopecia areata. The source was CD8+ T cells sorted from blood, collected at week 0. CDR3 DNA sequence: TGTGCCAGCAGCGGGACTAGCGGGGGGGAACACAATGAGCAGTTCTTC. It encodes CASSGTSGGEHNEQFF.